This TCR beta chain was documented in a study of T cells in localized non-small cell lung cancer. Study-wide results and limits: Heterogeneity stays possible, as sequencing covered only one tumor region. Peak T cell clonality was found in uninvolved adjacent lung, exceeding tumor. Of the top 100 tumor clones, median approximately 60 were in adjacent lung, 25 to 35 among its top 100.

Points on this clone: The antigen is undetermined.

CDR3 length equals 15 residues. Germline V gene sequence: CDR1 LGHNA, CDR2 YSLEER. V gave up 7 bases and J gave up 3 bases; unmatched junction bases: 7. Clones were sequenced by immunoSEQ multiplex PCR, and TCRdb holds only the in-frame ones, with some missing. Found here are about 39,000 clones, about 85% of them singletons; the top ten hold over 30%. The sample in question was PBMCs, obtained before any cancer treatment. The chain recombines TRBV4-3 with TRBJ2-2; 8 bases line up with TRBD1. The sequence came from a woman aged 40 to 75 with stage II squamous cell lung carcinoma. CDR3 DNA sequence: TGCGCCAGCACCATGGACAGGGTCCACACCGGGGAGCTGTTTTTT. It specifies CASTMDRVHTGELFF.